This TCR beta chain was obtained from a study of blood T cell repertoires in COVID-19. Background on the study: There were acute and convalescent COVID-19 samples, and they came from the United States, Italy and Spain. PBMCs, B-cell-depleted T cells, or T cells were the source of the cDNA or gDNA that made up the material.

The CDR3 spans 14 residues. V dropped 0 bases and J dropped 7 bases, with 10 bases sitting between them. Germline CDR1 SGDLS, CDR2 YYNGEE. Authors' methods: The assay estimated nucleated cells by amplifying reference gene primers. Produced via immunoSEQ multiplex PCR; TCRdb's table is partial and in-frame only. V and J calls plus clone size are reproduced from that table; the DNA served to infer D and trimming. The sample holds some 250,000 clones, around 84% seen once. The chain employs TRBV9 and TRBJ1-4; maybe TRBD1 (6 bases). The sequenced sample consisted of peripheral blood. This receptor was obtained from a woman aged 18-29 years with acute or convalescent COVID-19. The CDR3 region has the DNA TGTGCCAGCAGCGTAGATCCAGGGGTTGAAAAACTGTTTTTT. This translates into CASSVDPGVEKLFF.